The 17 T cell receptor beta chains presented below share a single source sample, sequenced in a study of identical twins. One entry per CDR3 protein results from TCRdb running MiXCR on the 5' RACE reads. Among 15,000 to 20,000 distinct CDR3 sequences listed, approximately 70% were seen once. The specimen was memory (CD45RO+) T cells sorted from blood. These TCRs come from a young woman in good health. This table probably holds off-target reads from a library built for another chain.

This clonotype was recorded a few times. The V call is TRBV28, the J call TRBJ1-5; D is possibly TRBD1 (5 bases). CDR3 length equals 16 residues. Per the germline V gene, CDR1 is MDHEN and CDR2 is SYDVKM. The V and J ends lost 5 bases and 6 bases respectively, with 20 bases between them. CDR3 coding DNA: TGTGCCAGCAGTCCCCGACAGCTACTACAAGCTCAGCCCCAGCATTTT. Translating it yields CASSPRQLLQAQPQHF.

The chain has TRBV29-1 and TRBJ2-1; D might be TRBD1 or TRBD2, each matching 6 bases. The germline V gene encodes CDR1 SQVTM and CDR2 ANQGSEA. The CDR3 is 13 residues long. Trimming stripped 3 bases from V and 6 bases from J, with 12 bases between. The CDR3 loop is CSVDRGRSNEQFF. The DNA of the CDR3 is TGCAGCGTTGACCGGGGGCGAAGCAATGAGCAGTTCTTC.

The CDR3 region is CASSYSRTNYGYTF. Here the CDR3 DNA reads TGTGCCAGCAGTTACTCGAGAACTAACTATGGCTACACCTTC. The rearrangement links TRBV6-5 to TRBJ1-2; the D is unclear. This CDR3 has 14 residues. Germline CDR1 is MNHEY and CDR2 is SVGAGI. Trimming cost V 0 bases and J 0 bases, with 5 bases left between them.

The V and J genes are TRBV7-8 and TRBJ2-1, with D perhaps TRBD2 (6 bases). Germline lookup yields CDR1 SGHVS and CDR2 FQNEAQ. V was pared by 2 bases and J by 1 base, with 9 bases between. The CDR3 has 15 residues. Here the CDR3 reads CASSLRRGSYNEQFF. CDR3 DNA: TGTGCCAGCAGCTTACGGCGGGGTTCCTACAATGAGCAGTTCTTC.

The V call is TRBV19, the J call TRBJ2-7, with D uncertain. This CDR3 region has 16 residues. V was pared by 6 bases and J by 3 bases, with 21 bases between. Germline V gene data show CDR1 as LNHDA and CDR2 as SQIVND (reference sequence). As DNA, the CDR3 is TGTGCCAGTAGCCCCCCCGGCTGGGGTGCAAGCTACGAGCAGTACTTC. Encoded protein: CASSPPGWGASYEQYF.

The chain employs TRBV11-1 and TRBJ2-1, with TRBD2 matching over 14 bases. With V trimmed by 1 base and J by 10 bases, 12 bases remained unmatched. Germline CDR1 reads SGHAT; CDR2 reads FQDESV (reference sequence). The CDR3 spans 18 residues. In DNA form, the CDR3 reads TGTGCCAGCAGCTTAGGATCCGGACTAGCGGGAGGTCCTAAGGAGCAGTTCTTC. Residues: CASSLGSGLAGGPKEQFF.

CDR3 amino acids: CASSYSNGRNNEQFF. The CDR3 DNA reads TGTGCCAGCAGTTACTCGAATGGTCGAAATAATGAGCAGTTCTTC. The J gene is TRBJ2-1, the V gene TRBV6-2 or TRBV6-3; D remains unclear. Germline V gene sequence: CDR1 MNHEY, CDR2 SVGEGT. This CDR3 comprises 15 residues. Trimming cost V 0 bases and J 7 bases, with 13 bases left between them.

The chain couples TRBV19 to TRBJ2-4; D call uncertain. CDR3 length: 14 amino acids. The V and J ends lost 6 bases and 8 bases respectively, with 17 bases between them. CDR1 and CDR2 (germline): LNHDA, SQIVND (reference sequence). CDR3 sequence reads: CASRGLGRLDIQYF. In DNA form, the CDR3 reads TGTGCCAGTAGAGGGTTAGGGCGGCTTGACATTCAGTACTTC. The full variable domain, in which reference TRBV19 and TRBJ2-4 provide the parts outside the CDR3, is DGGITQSPKYLFRKEGQNVTLSCEQNLNHDAMYWYRQDPGQGLRLIYYSQIVNDFQKGDIAEGYSVSREKKESFPLTVTSAQKNPTAFYLCASRGLGRLDIQYFGAGTRLSVL.

The chain is built from TRBV4-3 and TRBJ2-7, with D unresolved. Germline V lookup: CDR1 LGHNA, CDR2 YSLEER. Trimming cost V 5 bases and J 4 bases, with 9 bases left between them. This CDR3 has 12 amino acids. The CDR3 DNA follows: TGCGCCAGCAGCTGGCAAAAGTACGAGCAGTACTTC. Translating gives CASSWQKYEQYF.

The rearrangement uses TRBV5-4 and TRBJ2-1, with D maybe TRBD1 (5 bases). This CDR3 region has 17 residues. CDR1 and CDR2 (germline): SGHNT, YYREEE (reference sequence). Trimming took 5 bases from V and 0 from J, leaving 18 bases between them. CDR3: CASSSEQRQISYNEQFF. CDR3 DNA: TGTGCCAGCAGTTCTGAACAACGACAGATCTCCTACAATGAGCAGTTCTTC.

The chain uses TRBV29-1 and TRBJ2-7; D remains unclear. V lost 5 bases, J lost 0 bases, and 14 bases lay in between. CDR3 length equals 14 residues. Germline values: CDR1 SQVTM, CDR2 ANQGSEA. The CDR3 protein is CSVQYSISSYEQYF. The DNA for the CDR3 is TGCAGCGTTCAGTACTCGATAAGCTCCTACGAGCAGTACTTC.

The rearrangement uses TRBV20-1 and TRBJ2-7; D gene uncertain. Germline V gene lookup returns CDR1 DFQATT and CDR2 SNEGSKA (reference sequence). Trimming cost V 6 bases and J 7 bases, with 16 bases left between them. The CDR3 totals 12 residues. The CDR3 sequence is CSAPVPLREQYF. Written as DNA, the CDR3 is TGCAGTGCCCCGGTGCCTTTGAGGGAGCAGTACTTC.

The V call is TRBV20-1, the J call TRBJ2-7; 7 bases fit TRBD2. The length of the CDR3 is 15 residues. J was trimmed by 2 bases and V by 1 base; bases with no gene match: 8. The V gene's germline CDR1 is DFQATT and CDR2 SNEGSKA (reference sequence). In nucleotides, the CDR3 is TGCAGTGCTAGAGGGGCTAGCGGAGAACCCTACGAGCAGTACTTC. Protein product: CSARGASGEPYEQYF.

This sequence joins TRBV6-2 or TRBV6-3 and TRBJ2-2; 8 positions match TRBD2. V lost 5 bases and J lost 5; bases outside the gene matches: 4. This CDR3 region has 14 residues. Germline V gives CDR1 MNHEY, CDR2 SVGEGT. The CDR3 sequence: CASSRLALTGELFF. The CDR3 DNA reads TGTGCCAGCAGTCGACTAGCGTTGACCGGGGAGCTGTTTTTT.

This clonotype turned up a few times. The chain carries TRBV29-1 and TRBJ1-1, with a tentative D call TRBD1 (6 bases). The germline V gene encodes CDR1 SQVTM and CDR2 ANQGSEA. The CDR3 runs 13 residues. The V gene lost 4 bases and the J gene lost 7 bases, with 16 bases spanning the gap. The CDR3 coding sequence is TGCAGCGTTGGGATACAGGGTAAGGGTGAAGCTTTCTTT. It yields the protein CSVGIQGKGEAFF. Full variable domain (missing parts from reference TRBV29-1 and TRBJ1-1): SAVISQKPSRDICQRGTSLTIQCQVDSQVTMMFWYRQQPGQSLTLIATANQGSEATYESGFVIDKFPISRPNLTFSTLTVSNMSPEDSSIYLCSVGIQGKGEAFFGQGTRLTVV.

This chain uses TRBV20-1 with TRBJ2-3; possible D gene TRBD2, 5 bases. The CDR3 has 14 residues. The germline CDR1 and CDR2 sequences are DFQATT and SNEGSKA (reference sequence). Trimming took off 6 bases at V and 6 bases at J, with 19 bases between the two ends. CDR3 DNA sequence: TGCAGTGCCCCCTGGGGTCCCGCGGGCGATACGCAGTATTTT. It is translated as CSAPWGPAGDTQYF.

This chain connects TRBV20-1 to TRBJ2-3, with D possibly matching TRBD2 (6 bases). V was pared by 6 bases and J by 4 bases, with 14 bases between. Germline lookup yields CDR1 DFQATT and CDR2 SNEGSKA (reference sequence). The CDR3 length is 13 residues. In DNA, the CDR3 is TGCAGTGCCACCCTCGGGAGCCCAGATACGCAGTATTTT. Amino acids: CSATLGSPDTQYF.